Shown below are 4 T cell receptor beta chains from a single sample sequenced in a study of spatial heterogeneity in lung cancer (dated by TCRdb to the late 2010s). The method behind the library was 5' RACE. The data were produced on a NextSeq 500. TCRdb reprocessed the public reads (quality trimming at Q25 with fastp, clone calling with MiXCR) and kept in-frame beta chains. A single entry per CDR3 protein holds the most common genes and DNA from its merged rows. The sample profile shows some 37,000 distinct CDR3 sequences; less than 5.5% of them were found once. Together, the top ten hold more than 25% of the sample. What the time point label conveys for this sample: sample taken at primary tumor resection. Without any cell sorting, TCR sequencing was performed on whole RNA extracted either from tumor and nontumor lung tissue or from cryopreserved PBMC samples. The specimen comprised PBMCs, sampled at surgery. These receptor sequences come from a female donor with early-stage non-small cell lung cancer.

In this sample, this clonotype turned up a few times. This sequence joins TRBV2 and TRBJ2-7; the D is unclear. The CDR3 is made up of 16 amino acids. Trimming removed 0 bases at V and 2 bases at J, with 14 bases between. The germline CDR1 and CDR2 sequences are SNHLY and FYNNEI. CDR3 nucleotides: TGTGCCAGCAGTGAAGCGCTTTTAACGGTGACCTACGAGCAGTACTTC. It translates to CASSEALLTVTYEQYF.

This clonotype has ten or more counts. The chain recombines TRBV6-1 with TRBJ2-1; D is unresolved. Trimming took 4 bases from V and 1 from J, leaving 11 bases between them. The CDR3 totals 15 residues. Germline V CDR1 and CDR2: MNHNS, SASEGT. CDR3 coding DNA: TGTGCCAGCAGTGCTGTCGCAGATTCCTACAATGAGCAGTTCTTC. Translating gives CASSAVADSYNEQFF.

This clonotype has only one observation. The chain carries TRBV20-1 and TRBJ2-1; no definite D call. This CDR3 spans 12 amino acids. Germline CDR1 DFQATT, CDR2 SNEGSKA (reference sequence). This CDR3 reads CSPTRDYNEQFF. The CDR3 DNA reads as TGCAGCCCTACAAGGGACTACAATGAGCAGTTCTTC.

This clonotype was recorded many times. The CDR3 region is CATSRGQLETQYF. In DNA, the CDR3 is TGTGCCACCAGCAGAGGACAGTTAGAGACCCAGTACTTC. The rearrangement uses TRBV15 and TRBJ2-5, with D possibly being TRBD1 (5 bases). V lost 1 base, J lost 4 bases, and 7 bases lay in between. CDR1 is LNHNV, CDR2 YYDKDF, per germline (reference sequence). This CDR3 has 13 residues.